This T cell receptor (beta chain) comes out of a study of shared clonotypes between healthy human individuals (TCRdb year 2020). For context, the study as a whole: Three men and two women, aged 18 to 49 years, made up the cohort. For each donor, CD4 naive and CD4 memory were each given three plates, CD8 naive was given two plates, and CD8 memory was given one plate. To estimate repertoire size and how much clonotypes are shared between individuals, the study performed deep sequencing of blood TCR repertoires from roughly five healthy adults. To increase sequencing depth and limit assay-specific biases, TCR repertoire library preparation and sequencing were carried out by different laboratories using diverse techniques. Each donor's leukapheresis produced roughly between roughly 0.85 and 10 billion PBMCs.

TCR CDR3 regions were amplified from genomic DNA by multiplex PCR using the deep immunoSEQ assay. For each cell subset, the extracted genomic DNA was distributed evenly across all wells of several immunoSEQ 96-well plates, and each plate served as one replicate. For sorted subsets, 150 to 200 ng genomic DNA, equal to tens of thousands of T cell genomes, was loaded into each replicate PCR. Purified libraries were measured with a Qubit 3.0 fluorometer, size-checked on a Bioanalyzer 2100, and measured again with the KAPA Library Quantification kit. Every immunoSEQ 96-well plate was sequenced on a dedicated single-read 150-cycle Illumina NextSeq 550 flow cell. In the source study's methods: Because the immunoSEQ output held only junctional sequences and lacked quality scores, the filtering could not match the filtering applied to full-length reads. Sequences were annotated with PyIR, a Python wrapper for IgBLAST v1.9, and V/J genes and CDR3 were assigned using IMGT germline references. Reads were filtered out if the reads had weak V/J assignments (E-value above 1e-6), no CDR3, stop codons, out-of-frame junctions, or ambiguous translated residues. V3J clonotypes were defined by identical inferred V gene, J gene, and CDR3 amino acid sequence. Percentage overlap between repertoires was computed as shared unique clonotypes divided by the size of the smaller repertoire. Repertoire richness was assessed with RTK rarefaction, the Chao1 estimator, and Recon v2.1 estimates of unobserved clonotypes. Generation probabilities were computed with OLGA for all TCRbeta clonotypes obtained by the gDNA method from a few donors. TCRdb took over this immuneACCESS table, retaining in-frame rearrangements with V and J assigned. Such tables are incomplete; in checked studies, under half of the missing clones stem from an unresolved V gene, and the remainder is unexplained. Clonal size and the V and J genes are those of that table, whereas D and trimming came from the DNA. This sample holds under 2.5 million clones; 85% to 95% were observed only once. About 0.41% of the sample is held by the ten biggest clonotypes.

Donors were healthy HIV-negative adults with no recently reported acute infections or vaccinations. All donors were Caucasian adults living in Nashville, Tennessee, USA. Magnetic negative selection was used to enrich CD4+ T cells, after which naive cells were positively selected on CD45RA and the negative fraction became the memory subset. Blood was collected by leukapheresis, and PBMCs were isolated by Ficoll-Histopaque density gradient centrifugation and then cryopreserved in liquid nitrogen vapor phase. Analytical flow cytometry was used to check the purity and quantity of every magnetically sorted T cell population. Genomic DNA was isolated from every sorted fraction and measured by UV absorbance on a Nanodrop 2000c. Points the paper makes about the study in general: Because the study included only a small number of donors, the genetic and exposure-history diversity represented was limited. About 5% of naive CD4, 3.5% of naive CD8, 2.3% of memory CD4, and approximately 0.4% of memory CD8 clonotypes were shared across a handful of donors. Clonotypes shared by all four sorted-subset donors showed higher generation probabilities than non-shared clonotypes. Naive subsets generally had larger estimated clonotype richness than memory subsets. Sampling was restricted to blood, and TCR repertoires in tissue are likely to differ from TCR repertoires in blood. Incomplete sequencing was indicated by rarefaction of sorted-subset datasets, despite the large sequencing depth. Pairwise subsampling indicated that sequencing depth was expected to affect the degree of clonotype sharing among donors.

Germline trimming amounts to 6 bases on V and 2 bases on J, with 10 as the count of junction bases outside the gene matches. The germline V gene (reference sequence) provides CDR1 WNHNN and CDR2 SYGVQD. The CDR3 starts with the cysteine, ends with the phenylalanine, and has 15 residues. The kept DNA is CDR3 alone, 45 bases in frame from the first base. With regard to this clone: Its specific antigen is unknown. Within one base of it there is no much larger clone, and no base qualities were kept.

The sample consisted of naive CD4+ T cells from PBMCs. Taken with the paper, the label for cell subset or site translates to: CD45RA+ positively selected. This receptor was taken from a man in his late teens or twenties in good health. Some clones in this sample may be carry-over from other donors' samples. The chain uses TRBV10-1 and TRBJ2-7; TRBD1 matches 7 bases in the middle. The DNA sequence is given as TGCGCCAGCAGCAAAGTTCCAGGGGGAACCTACGAGCAGTACTTC. The encoded protein is CASSKVPGGTYEQYF.